Following are 17 T cell receptor beta chains from one sample sequenced in a study of CD8 T cells in ankylosing spondylitis listed by TCRdb under 2017. Paper-wide results and their limitations: Blood from ankylosing spondylitis patients appeared to be characterized by a TCR beta motif composed of eight highly homologous amino acid variants.

The protocol used for the library was 5' RACE. Reads for this sample came from an Illumina HiSeq 2500. The public reads were reanalyzed by TCRdb: fastp trimming at Q25, MiXCR alignment, in-frame beta chains only. Identical CDR3 protein sequences are pooled into one entry, listed with their most common genes and DNA. For this sample the table gives about 800,000 distinct CDR3 sequences, of which roughly 12% were detected only once. Roughly 0.51% of the sample is in the top ten clones. No antigens are known for them. The sample taken for sequencing was blood, either unsorted or a sorted T cell fraction (not recorded which). The source of these receptors is a male donor with ankylosing spondylitis.

As concerns this clonotype: At one end the junction does not follow the germline gene, possibly because of a read error. The rearrangement uses TRBV7-9 and TRBJ1-1; D gene unclear. The CDR3 length is 11 residues. Germline V gene sequence: CDR1 SEHNR, CDR2 FQNEAQ (reference sequence). The chain's CDR3 is CAGSPVREAFF. DNA of the CDR3: TGTGCCGGCAGCCCCGTCAGGGAAGCTTTCTTT. Looking up the rest from reference TRBV7-9 and TRBJ1-1 gives the full variable domain: DTGVSQNPRHKITKRGQNVTFRCDPISEHNRLYWYRQTLGQGPEFLTYFQNEAQLEKSRLLSDRFSAERPKGSFSTLEIQRTEQGDSAMYLCAGSPVREAFFGQGTRLTVV.

In this sample, this clonotype turned up a few times. The V gene is TRBV20-1, the J gene TRBJ2-7, with unresolved D. Germline CDR1 and CDR2: DFQATT and SNEGSKA (reference sequence). The CDR3 is made up of 14 amino acids. Trimming shortened V by 4 bases and J by 4 bases, and 17 bases separated the two germline ends. CDR3 region: CSAKAYLGRYEQYF. The CDR3, as DNA: TGCAGTGCTAAGGCCTATCTTGGAAGGTACGAGCAGTACTTC.

This clonotype has only a few counts. The chain joins TRBV28 to TRBJ2-4; 7 nucleotides align to TRBD1. CDR1 is MDHEN, CDR2 SYDVKM, per germline. The CDR3 loop spans 14 amino acids. With 6 bases clipped from V and 2 bases from J, the junction kept 4 bases outside the gene matches. The CDR3 is CASSSRGSKNIQYF. The CDR3 nucleotides read TGTGCCAGCAGCTCCAGGGGGTCCAAAAACATTCAGTACTTC.

Ten or more counts support this clonotype. The chain employs TRBV3-1 and TRBJ2-7, with D tentatively TRBD2 (6 bases). This CDR3 comprises 15 residues. V dropped 1 base and J dropped 2 bases, with 12 bases sitting between them. Germline V gene data show CDR1 as LGHDT and CDR2 as YNNKEL (reference sequence). CDR3 DNA sequence: TGTGCCAGCAGCCAAGTCCCGGGGGAGACCTACGAGCAGTACTTC. Residues: CASSQVPGETYEQYF.

In its sample, this clonotype was seen a few times. The J gene is TRBJ1-4, the V gene TRBV28; 8 positions agree with TRBD1. The ends lost 6 bases at V and 2 bases at J; junction bases unmatched: 8. The germline V gene has CDR1 MDHEN and CDR2 SYDVKM. CDR3 length equals 16 residues. The CDR3 spells CASRSGQGGTNEKLFF. CDR3 DNA sequence: TGTGCCAGCAGATCAGGACAGGGAGGGACTAATGAAAAACTGTTTTTT. Full variable domain (missing parts from reference TRBV28 and TRBJ1-4): DVKVTQSSRYLVKRTGEKVFLECVQDMDHENMFWYRQDPGLGLRLIYFSYDVKMKEKGDIPEGYSVSREKKERFSLILESASTNQTSMYLCASRSGQGGTNEKLFFGSGTQLSVL.

This sequence joins TRBV7-2 and TRBJ1-4; D unresolved. V lost 2 bases and J 4 bases, leaving 8 bases between the germline ends. Per the germline V gene, CDR1 is SGHTA and CDR2 is FQGNSA. The CDR3 has 14 amino acids. The CDR3 loop is CASSLQVFNEKLFF. CDR3 sequence (DNA): TGTGCCAGCAGCTTACAGGTGTTTAATGAAAAACTGTTTTTT.

Only a few counts were recorded for this clonotype. The CDR3 DNA is TGCAGTGCTTACCGCGCAGGGGGCAACGAGCAGTACTTC. Translation: CSAYRAGGNEQYF. The V call is TRBV20-1, the J call TRBJ2-7, with TRBD1 matching 8 bases. Germline CDR1 is DFQATT and CDR2 is SNEGSKA (reference sequence). CDR3 length equals 13 residues. Unmatched junction bases numbered 8, after V lost 5 bases and J lost 5 bases.

The V and J genes are TRBV29-1 and TRBJ1-1; 11 bases are shared with TRBD1. The J segment lost 5 bases and the V segment lost 7 bases, leaving 3 bases of the junction unmatched. The CDR3 is made up of 12 amino acids. Germline V gives CDR1 SQVTM, CDR2 ANQGSEA. CDR3 bases: TGCAGCGGAGGACAGGGGGCAACTGAAGCTTTCTTT. Translated, it gives CSGGQGATEAFF.

This clonotype was found a few times. The chain carries TRBV7-2 and TRBJ2-7, with D unresolved. Germline V gene lookup returns CDR1 SGHTA and CDR2 FQGNSA. V was clipped by 5 bases and J by 7 bases, with 9 bases between them. The CDR3 contains 11 residues. The CDR3 DNA sequence: TGTGCCAGCAGCGCCACCTTGGAGCAGTACTTC. Its translation is CASSATLEQYF.

The gene calls are TRBV5-1 and TRBJ1-1; TRBD1 is a possible D gene (5 bases). This CDR3 has 16 residues. Trimming took off 0 bases at V and 0 bases at J, with 12 bases between the two ends. In germline, CDR1 is SGHRS, CDR2 YFSETQ. CDR3 residues: CASSLAAGSMNTEAFF. DNA for the CDR3: TGCGCCAGCAGCTTGGCGGCAGGGTCCATGAACACTGAAGCTTTCTTT.

The rearrangement joins TRBV15 to TRBJ1-1; unclear D gene. There are 13 residues in the CDR3. From germline, CDR1 is LNHNV and CDR2 YYDKDF (reference sequence). The V end was cut by 1 base, the J end by 4 bases, with 7 bases between. The CDR3 DNA reads as TGTGCCACCAGCAGAGGGGCGAGCACTGAAGCTTTCTTT. Translating it yields CATSRGASTEAFF.

In its sample, this clonotype was seen a few times. The chain has TRBV29-1 and TRBJ2-7, with 8 nucleotides matching TRBD1. V lost 7 bases and J lost 6; bases outside the gene matches: 14. Germline CDR1 SQVTM, CDR2 ANQGSEA. This CDR3 comprises 14 residues. The DNA for the CDR3 is TGCAGCGCTCGACAGGGGAAGGACTACGGCGAGCAGTACTTC. It codes for CSARQGKDYGEQYF.

This clonotype has only a few counts. V gene TRBV28 combines with J gene TRBJ1-5; D may be TRBD1 (5 bases). V was shortened by 6 bases and J by 9 bases, with 9 bases between the two germline ends. CDR1 is MDHEN, CDR2 SYDVKM, per germline. This CDR3 region has 11 residues. CDR3 loop: CASRAGMPQHF. The DNA for the CDR3 is TGTGCCAGCAGAGCAGGGATGCCCCAGCATTTT.

V and J are TRBV5-5 and TRBJ1-4; D is unclear. This CDR3 has 12 residues. Germline values: CDR1 SGHKS, CDR2 YYEKEE (reference sequence). V was cut by 3 bases and J by 8 bases, with 8 bases left in between. DNA for the CDR3: TGTGCCAGCAGCTATCCGCCCGAAAAACTGTTTTTT. Residues: CASSYPPEKLFF. The full variable domain, its missing parts supplied by reference TRBV5-5 and TRBJ1-4, is DAGVTQSPTHLIKTRGQQVTLRCSPISGHKSVSWYQQVLGQGPQFIFQYYEKEERGRGNFPDRFSARQFPNYSSELNVNALLLGDSALYLCASSYPPEKLFFGSGTQLSVL.

V is TRBV6-1 and J is TRBJ1-2, with 7 bases fitting TRBD1. With V trimmed by 8 bases and J by 6 bases, 9 bases remained unmatched. Looked up from germline, CDR1 is MNHNS and CDR2 is SASEGT. The CDR3 has 13 amino acids. CDR3 protein: CASGWTGPNGYTF. In DNA, the CDR3 is TGTGCCAGCGGGTGGACAGGCCCGAATGGCTACACCTTC.

Many counts were recorded for this clonotype. The J gene is TRBJ2-3, the V gene TRBV10-2; D remains unclear. CDR3 length: 16 amino acids. Germline V gives CDR1 WSHSY, CDR2 SAAADI. V was pared by 2 bases and J by 6 bases, with 18 bases between. As DNA, the CDR3 is TGCGCCAGCAGTGAGCTAATGTGGGAAGCACGGGATACGCAGTATTTT. Its protein is CASSELMWEARDTQYF.

This clonotype was detected ten times or more. V and J are TRBV7-2 and TRBJ2-5, with D perhaps matching TRBD2 (6 bases). V lost 3 bases, J lost 0 bases, and 11 bases lay in between. This CDR3 is built from 15 residues. Germline loops: CDR1 SGHTA, CDR2 FQGNSA. The CDR3 sequence is CASSFVGGYQETQYF. CDR3 in DNA: TGTGCCAGCAGCTTTGTGGGAGGCTACCAAGAGACCCAGTACTTC. Based on the CDR3 plus reference TRBV7-2 and TRBJ2-5, the full variable domain is GAGVSQSPSNKVTEKGKDVELRCDPISGHTALYWYRQSLGQGLEFLIYFQGNSAPDKSGLPSDRFSAERTGGSVSTLTIQRTQQEDSAVYLCASSFVGGYQETQYFGPGTRLLVL.